This T cell receptor beta chain was profiled in a study of sequential checkpoint blockade in melanoma. Looking at the study overall: Randomization was 1:1 between first-line nivolumab→ipilimumab and ipilimumab→nivolumab.

Trimming removed 0 bases from V and 8 bases from J; junction bases left unmatched: 7. The germline CDR1 and CDR2 sequences are LGHNA and YSLEER. The CDR3 consists of 15 residues. As to treatment: randomized to nivolumab then ipilimumab (arm A) or the reverse (arm B). Live CD3+CD8+ CD19− CD56− cells were sorted from PBMCs. Here immunoSEQ multiplex PCR was the method, and the copy in TCRdb shows in-frame clones only, minus some. This sample yields roughly 10,000 clones, of which under 60% are seen a single time; around 15% belongs to the top ten. This clone is large by share. The sequence was collected from a human donor with melanoma. The gene calls are TRBV4-3 and TRBJ2-1; 7 bases are a match to TRBD2. The sequenced sample was CD8+ T cells sorted from blood (inferred from file names), obtained from a patient given nivolumab and ipilimumab in sequence. The CDR3 sequence is CASSQDGGSGDEQFF. The CDR3 bases are TGCGCCAGCAGCCAAGATGGCGGGAGCGGCGATGAGCAGTTCTTC.